This T cell receptor (beta chain) was profiled in a study of tissue T cells after allogeneic stem cell transplantation. Study information: Of the grafts for graft-versus-host disease patients, several were unmodified and three CD34-selected.

Repertoires were generated with immunoSEQ multiplex PCR, while TCRdb's copy carries only in-frame clones and drops some. The data show 25,000 to 30,000 clones, over 75% seen once. In regard to this clone: Its target is not known.

Study-wide findings and caveats: The study did not identify alloreactive or antigen-specific tissue TCRs, and some clones might be persisting host cells. Anatomically similar tissues had similar TCR repertoires within each patient. Motif-based clustering found tissue-specific repertoire signatures shared across patients, though few clones were shared.

The sample consisted of blood, taken before transplantation. This TCR derives from a woman between 18 and 50 years old who later had graft-versus-host disease after an allogeneic stem cell transplant.

CDR3 DNA: TGTGCCAGCAGCTCTCGGGACAGGGGTCCCTACGAGCAGTACTTC. Translation: CASSSRDRGPYEQYF. The chain links TRBV5-6 to TRBJ2-7; 10 bases are a match to TRBD1. Per germline, CDR1 SGHDT and CDR2 YYEEEE. Germline trimming cut 3 bases from V and 2 bases from J; bases unmatched to any gene: 5. The CDR3 length is 15 residues.